This TCR beta chain derives from a study of cytomegalovirus exposure and HLA in healthy donors. This CDR3 has 13 amino acids. After removal of 6 bases from V and 8 bases from J, the junction contained 4 bases not matched to a gene. CDR1 and CDR2 from the germline V gene are MNHNS and SASEGT. Use of 60 Vbeta and 13 Jbeta primers characterized the PCR. Sequencing was performed with immunoSEQ multiplex PCR; in TCRdb, only in-frame clones are kept and a portion is missing. The table shows about 70,000 clones, with around 69% occurring only once. This TCR came from a human donor in good health. The V gene is TRBV6-1, the J gene TRBJ2-1, with 10 positions matching TRBD1. Sequenced input: PBMCs. CDR3 in amino acids: CASRRQGADEQFF. For the CDR3, the DNA is TGTGCCAGCAGACGACAGGGGGCAGATGAGCAGTTCTTC.